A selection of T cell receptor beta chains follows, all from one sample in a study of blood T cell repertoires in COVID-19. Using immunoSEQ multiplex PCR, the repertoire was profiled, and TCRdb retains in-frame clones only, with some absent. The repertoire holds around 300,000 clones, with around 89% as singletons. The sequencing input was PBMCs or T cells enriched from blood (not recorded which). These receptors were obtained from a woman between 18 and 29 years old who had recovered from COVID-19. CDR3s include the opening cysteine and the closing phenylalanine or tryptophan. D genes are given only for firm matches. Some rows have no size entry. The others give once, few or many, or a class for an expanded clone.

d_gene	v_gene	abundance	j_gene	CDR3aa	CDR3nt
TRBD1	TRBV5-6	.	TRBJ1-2	CASAGTGGGYTF	TGTGCCAGCGCCGGGACAGGGGGTGGCTACACCTTC
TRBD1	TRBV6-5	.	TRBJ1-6	CASKTGYNSPLHF	TGTGCCAGTAAGACAGGGTATAATTCACCCCTCCACTTT
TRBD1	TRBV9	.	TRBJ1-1	CASSAQGTGTNTEAFF	TGTGCCAGCAGCGCTCAAGGGACAGGGACGAACACTGAAGCTTTCTTT
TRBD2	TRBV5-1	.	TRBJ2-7	CASSLVSGGYSYEQYF	TGCGCCAGCAGCTTGGTTTCGGGGGGGTACTCCTACGAGCAGTACTTC
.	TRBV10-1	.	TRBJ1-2	CASSESHGNAGYTF	TGCGCCAGCAGTGAGTCCCACGGGAATGCTGGCTACACCTTC
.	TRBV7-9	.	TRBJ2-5	CASSNTGGQETQYF	TGTGCCAGCAGCAATACGGGTGGTCAGGAGACCCAGTACTTC
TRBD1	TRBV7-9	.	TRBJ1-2	CASSPRGQANGYTF	TGTGCCAGCAGCCCTAGGGGACAGGCGAATGGCTACACCTTC
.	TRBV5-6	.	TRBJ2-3	CASSKSPGGSGDTQYF	TGTGCCAGCAGCAAATCCCCGGGGGGCAGTGGGGATACGCAGTATTTT
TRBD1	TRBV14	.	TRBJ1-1	CASSKGQLNTEAFF	TGTGCCAGCAGCAAGGGACAGCTGAACACTGAAGCTTTCTTT
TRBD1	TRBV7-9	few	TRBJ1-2	CASATAGQGSYGYTF	TGTGCCAGCGCAACAGCGGGACAGGGGTCGTATGGCTACACCTTC
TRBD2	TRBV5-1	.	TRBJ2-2	CASSSRGAVTGELFF	TGCGCCAGCAGCTCGCGGGGGGCAGTTACCGGGGAGCTGTTTTTT
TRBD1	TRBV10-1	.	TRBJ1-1	CASSDRVTEAFF	TGCGCCAGCAGCGACAGGGTTACTGAAGCTTTCTTT
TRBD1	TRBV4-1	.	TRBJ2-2	CASSTRQGPKTGELFF	TGCGCCAGCAGCACCAGACAGGGGCCTAAAACCGGGGAGCTGTTTTTT
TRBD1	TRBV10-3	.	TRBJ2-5	CAISEVPGQGILGETQYF	TGTGCCATCAGTGAGGTACCGGGACAGGGGATTCTCGGGGAGACCCAGTACTTC
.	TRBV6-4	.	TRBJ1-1	CASSDLPGSLFF	TGTGCCAGCAGTGACCTCCCGGGGTCCCTCTTCTTT
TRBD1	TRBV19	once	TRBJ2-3	CASSVSGTGNTDTQYF	TGTGCCAGTAGTGTCTCCGGGACAGGGAACACAGATACGCAGTATTTT
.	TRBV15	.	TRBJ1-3	CATSSPSSGNTIYF	TGTGCCACCAGCAGCCCGAGCTCTGGAAACACCATATATTTT
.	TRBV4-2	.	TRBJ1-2	CASSQVRYGYTF	TGTGCCAGCAGCCAAGTTCGCTATGGCTACACCTTC
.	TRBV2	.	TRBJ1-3	CASSTGGPGNTIYF	TGTGCCAGCAGTACGGGAGGGCCTGGAAACACCATATATTTT
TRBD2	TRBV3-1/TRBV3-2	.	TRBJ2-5	CASSQSASGGQETQYF	TGTGCCAGCAGCCAATCGGCTAGCGGGGGCCAAGAGACCCAGTACTTC
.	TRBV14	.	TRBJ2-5	CASSQERGRETQYF	TGTGCCAGCAGCCAAGAGCGGGGTAGAGAGACCCAGTACTTC
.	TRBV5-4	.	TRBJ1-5	CASSLARRSQGPNQPQHF	TGTGCCAGCAGCTTGGCCAGGAGGTCACAGGGCCCAAATCAGCCCCAGCATTTT